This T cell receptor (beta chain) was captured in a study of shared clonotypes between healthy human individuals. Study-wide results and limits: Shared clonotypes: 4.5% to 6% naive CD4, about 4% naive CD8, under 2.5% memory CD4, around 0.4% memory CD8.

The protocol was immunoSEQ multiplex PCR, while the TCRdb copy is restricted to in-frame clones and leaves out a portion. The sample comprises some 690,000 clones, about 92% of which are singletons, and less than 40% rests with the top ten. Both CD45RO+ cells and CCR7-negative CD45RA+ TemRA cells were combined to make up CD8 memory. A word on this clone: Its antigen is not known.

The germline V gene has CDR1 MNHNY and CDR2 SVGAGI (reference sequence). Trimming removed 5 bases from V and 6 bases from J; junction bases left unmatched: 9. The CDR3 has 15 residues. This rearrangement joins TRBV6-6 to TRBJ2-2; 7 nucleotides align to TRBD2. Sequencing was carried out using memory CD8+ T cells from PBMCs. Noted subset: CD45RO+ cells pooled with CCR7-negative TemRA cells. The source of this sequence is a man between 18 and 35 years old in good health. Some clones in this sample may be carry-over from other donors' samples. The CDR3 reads CASSQFQGGAGELFF. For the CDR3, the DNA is TGTGCCAGCAGTCAGTTCCAGGGAGGGGCCGGGGAGCTGTTTTTT.